Listed below are T cell receptor beta chains from one sample, sequenced in a study of blood T cells in healthy people across ages. TCRdb re-called the 5' RACE reads through MiXCR, storing one row per CDR3 protein. Of about 1,400,000 distinct CDR3 sequences listed, almost 60% are singletons. Sequenced input: blood. Every receptor here comes from a man younger than 30 in good health. Both conserved end residues are part of each CDR3. The D gene is left open where the match is weak. The size of a clone is reported for some rows only, either as once, few or many, or as a class for expanded clones.

V gene	CDR3 length	D gene	clone size	J gene	CDR3 protein	CDR3 DNA
TRBV5-1	17	NA	few	TRBJ2-7	CASSLAPGGRFAYEQYF	TGCGCCAGCAGCTTGGCCCCCGGGGGAAGGTTCGCCTACGAGCAGTACTTC
TRBV20-1	11	NA	NA	TRBJ2-1	CSARGANEQFF	TGCAGTGCCCGAGGGGCTAATGAGCAGTTCTTC
TRBV29-1	13	TRBD1	NA	TRBJ1-1	CSVNRQGGTEAFF	TGCAGCGTCAACCGACAGGGCGGCACTGAAGCTTTCTTT
TRBV2	13	NA	NA	TRBJ1-2	CASSVVAINGYTF	TGTGCCAGCAGTGTCGTGGCAATTAATGGCTACACCTTC
TRBV12-3/TRBV12-4	16	NA	NA	TRBJ1-5	CASSFFLSQTDQPQHF	TGTGCCAGCAGTTTTTTCCTGTCCCAAACCGATCAGCCCCAGCATTTT
TRBV3-1	14	NA	NA	TRBJ1-2	CASSHPDRNYGYTF	TGTGCCAGCAGCCACCCCGACAGAAACTATGGCTACACCTTC
TRBV12-3/TRBV12-4	17	NA	once	TRBJ2-2	CASSLQDIRANTGELFF	TGTGCCAGCAGTTTACAGGACATCCGGGCGAACACCGGGGAGCTGTTTTTT
TRBV5-4	15	TRBD1	NA	TRBJ2-5	CASSSLTGGQETQYF	TGTGCCAGCAGCTCACTGACAGGGGGACAAGAGACCCAGTACTTC
TRBV15	15	NA	NA	TRBJ1-1	CATSSPGYMNTEAFF	TGTGCCACCAGCAGTCCAGGGTACATGAACACTGAAGCTTTCTTT
TRBV6-1	17	TRBD2	NA	TRBJ2-5	CASSEVSKLATQETQYF	TGTGCCAGCAGTGAAGTCTCTAAACTAGCGACCCAAGAGACCCAGTACTTC
TRBV7-9	12	NA	NA	TRBJ2-7	CASSLTVPEQYF	TGTGCCAGCAGCTTGACAGTACCCGAGCAGTACTTC
TRBV6-1	14	NA	many	TRBJ2-5	CASSEGAGWETQYF	TGTGCCAGCAGTGAAGGGGCGGGATGGGAGACCCAGTACTTC
TRBV28	14	NA	NA	TRBJ1-2	CASSFMSLNYGYTF	TGTGCCAGCAGTTTCATGTCGTTAAACTATGGCTACACCTTC
TRBV7-9	16	NA	few	TRBJ2-1	CASSLRLVSAYNEQFF	TGTGCCAGCAGCCTAAGACTAGTCTCTGCGTACAATGAGCAGTTCTTC